The next 16 T cell receptor beta chains were all read from a single sample in a study of monozygotic twins with inflammatory bowel disease. Reanalyzing the 5' RACE reads, TCRdb keeps one entry per CDR3 protein, without DNA. The ten top clones account for approximately 2%, within a sample of approximately 330,000 distinct CDR3 sequences. The sequenced material came from blood. These receptors came from a human donor with ulcerative colitis or Crohn's disease, or a healthy co-twin of an affected twin (not recorded which).

CDR3 in amino acids: CSAALGASGGHSETQYF. The chain combines TRBV20-1 with TRBJ2-5; TCRdb's assignment of TRBD2 cannot be checked, as there is no DNA. The V gene's germline CDR1 is DFQATT and CDR2 SNEGSKA (reference sequence). The CDR3 totals 17 residues.

This sequence joins TRBV2 and TRBJ2-1; the TCRdb call, TRBD2, lacks DNA for checking. This CDR3 has 16 amino acids. CDR1 SNHLY and CDR2 FYNNEI come from the germline V gene. The CDR3: CASSDLLAGGRREQFF.

The CDR3 spells CASSYSGRKNTEAFF. The chain couples TRBV6-5 to TRBJ1-1. The CDR3 consists of 15 residues. Per germline, CDR1 MNHEY and CDR2 SVGAGI.

The V gene is TRBV5-4, the J gene TRBJ1-1; TCRdb proposes TRBD1, but this gene call is untestable without DNA. This CDR3 is built from 14 residues. Germline V gene sequence: CDR1 SGHNT, CDR2 YYREEE (reference sequence). The CDR3 spells CASSSRDRDTEAFF.

V and J are TRBV6-1 and TRBJ1-2. CDR1 and CDR2 from the germline V gene are MNHNS and SASEGT. This CDR3 contains 13 residues. The chain's CDR3 is CASTIPGRYGYTF.

The chain couples TRBV10-3 to TRBJ2-3; with no DNA, the TCRdb D assignment of TRBD1 cannot be verified. Germline CDR1 is ENHRY and CDR2 is SYGVKD. The CDR3 contains 15 residues. CDR3 in amino acids: CAISAQASLADTQYF.

The gene calls are TRBV27 and TRBJ1-5. The CDR3 runs 14 residues. Germline-derived CDR1 and CDR2 are MNHEY and SMNVEV (reference sequence). This CDR3 reads CASSFTVSNQPQNF.

The chain joins TRBV7-2 to TRBJ2-1; the TCRdb call, TRBD1, lacks DNA for checking. The CDR3 loop spans 15 amino acids. CDR1 and CDR2 from the germline V gene are SGHTA and FQGNSA. The CDR3 is CASRFIGTQGNEQFF. Together with reference TRBV7-2 and TRBJ2-1, the CDR3 gives the full variable domain: GAGVSQSPSNKVTEKGKDVELRCDPISGHTALYWYRQSLGQGLEFLIYFQGNSAPDKSGLPSDRFSAERTGGSVSTLTIQRTQQEDSAVYLCASRFIGTQGNEQFFGPGTRLTVL.

The rearrangement links TRBV5-1 to TRBJ2-3; the TRBD2 assignment by TCRdb is unverifiable without DNA. The CDR3 spans 15 residues. The germline gives CDR1 SGHRS, CDR2 YFSETQ. The chain's CDR3 is CASSLESSGGPRQYF.

This rearrangement joins TRBV10-3 to TRBJ1-1; TCRdb's D call, TRBD1, is unchecked because there is no DNA. This CDR3 comprises 14 residues. Germline CDR1 reads ENHRY; CDR2 reads SYGVKD. The CDR3 spells CATRLQGLNTEAFF.

The chain couples TRBV27 to TRBJ2-2; TCRdb's D call of TRBD2 is untestable without DNA. Germline values: CDR1 MNHEY, CDR2 SMNVEV (reference sequence). CDR3 length: 15 amino acids. CDR3 sequence: CASSQSGGATGELFF.

This chain uses TRBV5-4 with TRBJ1-2; as DNA is missing, the TRBD1 call by TCRdb cannot be tested. Germline CDR1 reads SGHNT; CDR2 reads YYREEE (reference sequence). This CDR3 spans 14 amino acids. CDR3 region: CARSLGRGPYGYTF.

This chain connects TRBV6-2 or TRBV6-3 to TRBJ2-7. Germline loops: CDR1 MNHEY, CDR2 SVGEGT. The CDR3 length is 13 residues. The CDR3 loop is CASSYKDFYEQYF.

J is TRBJ2-7 and V is TRBV5-6; lacking DNA, the TRBD1 call made by TCRdb goes unchecked. The CDR3 consists of 15 residues. CDR1 is SGHDT and CDR2 is YYEEEE in the germline V gene. The CDR3 spells CASSLGGRSAYEQYF.

CDR3: CASSQDPSGNQPQHF. V gene TRBV3-1 combines with J gene TRBJ1-5. Germline assignment: CDR1 LGHDT and CDR2 YNNKEL (reference sequence). This CDR3 is 15 amino acids long.

The V and J genes are TRBV7-2 and TRBJ2-2; TCRdb gives TRBD1 as the D gene, but with no DNA this cannot be confirmed. Germline V gene sequence: CDR1 SGHTA, CDR2 FQGNSA. CDR3 length: 15 residues. CDR3 sequence reads: CASSIWAANTGELFF. Filled out from reference TRBV7-2 and TRBJ2-2, the complete variable domain reads GAGVSQSPSNKVTEKGKDVELRCDPISGHTALYWYRQSLGQGLEFLIYFQGNSAPDKSGLPSDRFSAERTGGSVSTLTIQRTQQEDSAVYLCASSIWAANTGELFFGEGSRLTVL.